The next 25 T cell receptor beta chains were all read from a single sample in a study of blood T cell repertoires in COVID-19. The method was immunoSEQ multiplex PCR; TCRdb's version includes in-frame clones alone and lacks a portion of them. The table has tens of thousands of clones, 70% to 90% seen once. Sequenced material: peripheral blood. All receptors derive from a man aged 50 to 60 with active COVID-19.

The rearrangement joins TRBV20-1 to TRBJ2-1; TRBD2 aligns across 10 bases. The CDR3 is 14 residues long. Germline lookup yields CDR1 DFQATT and CDR2 SNEGSKA (reference sequence). The J segment lost 6 bases and the V segment lost 6 bases, leaving 8 bases of the junction unmatched. CDR3 region: CSASRASGSNEQFF. CDR3 sequence (DNA): TGCAGTGCCAGTCGGGCTAGCGGGAGCAATGAGCAGTTCTTC.

This chain joins TRBV6-5 and TRBJ2-7; TRBD2 matches 9 bases. The ends lost 5 bases at V and 5 bases at J; junction bases unmatched: 10. Germline values: CDR1 MNHEY, CDR2 SVGAGI. The CDR3 contains 15 residues. The CDR3 sequence is CASSRRLAGYHEQYF. As DNA, the CDR3 is TGTGCCAGCAGTCGTCGGCTAGCGGGGTACCACGAGCAGTACTTC.

V and J are TRBV7-9 and TRBJ2-1, with a tentative D call TRBD2 (7 bases). V was cut by 7 bases and J by 13 bases, with 29 bases left in between. This CDR3 spans 16 amino acids. Germline lookup yields CDR1 SEHNR and CDR2 FQNEAQ (reference sequence). DNA of the CDR3: TGTGCCAGCATCCCGTGGGAAGGGGGGACTACACCTCCCCAGTTCTTC. This gives the protein CASIPWEGGTTPPQFF.

This clone was recorded a few times. V is TRBV2 and J is TRBJ2-7; 10 nucleotides match TRBD2. CDR3 size: 12 residues. The germline gives CDR1 SNHLY, CDR2 FYNNEI. With 5 bases clipped from V and 9 bases from J, the junction kept 4 bases outside the gene matches. The CDR3 DNA is TGTGCCAGCAGTACTAGCGGGACTGTGCAGTACGTC. Amino acids: CASSTSGTVQYV.

This chain joins TRBV19 and TRBJ2-7; 7 nucleotides agree with TRBD1. Germline assignment: CDR1 LNHDA and CDR2 SQIVND (reference sequence). CDR3 size: 17 residues. The J segment lost 3 bases and the V segment lost 0 bases, leaving 11 bases of the junction unmatched. CDR3 sequence: CASSIDFRGTEDYEQYF. CDR3 nucleotides: TGTGCCAGTAGTATAGATTTCAGGGGGACAGAGGACTACGAGCAGTACTTC.

J is TRBJ2-1 and V is TRBV5-1; 10 bases are a match to TRBD2. V lost 2 bases, J lost 8 bases, and 4 bases stayed unmatched. From germline, CDR1 is SGHRS and CDR2 YFSETQ. The length of the CDR3 is 14 residues. The CDR3 nucleotides read TGCGCCAGCAGCTTAAGCGGGGGGGCCGATGAGCAGTTCTTC. Its translation: CASSLSGGADEQFF.

The chain joins TRBV14 to TRBJ2-3, with TRBD1 as a possible D gene (5 bases). Germline CDR1 and CDR2: SGHDN and FVKESK. V lost 1 base to trimming and J lost 8 bases, with 13 bases between them. This CDR3 comprises 14 residues. This CDR3 is CASSQGIDRGTQYF. CDR3 sequence (DNA): TGTGCCAGCAGCCAAGGGATTGATAGGGGTACGCAGTATTTT.

The chain employs TRBV5-1 and TRBJ2-5; D is possibly TRBD1 (6 bases). Germline V gene lookup returns CDR1 SGHRS and CDR2 YFSETQ. The CDR3 contains 13 residues. V was pared by 4 bases and J by 4 bases, with 11 bases between. Written as DNA, the CDR3 is TGCGCCAGCAGCCCCGGACAGTTAGAGACCCAGTACTTC. Its translation is CASSPGQLETQYF. The full variable domain, with the rest looked up from reference TRBV5-1 and TRBJ2-5, is KAGVTQTPRYLIKTRGQQVTLSCSPISGHRSVSWYQQTPGQGLQFLFEYFSETQRNKGNFPGRFSGRQFSNSRSEMNVSTLELGDSALYLCASSPGQLETQYFGPGTRLLVL.

J is TRBJ2-6 and V is TRBV24-1, with TRBD1 matching over 7 bases. The junction had 7 bases not matched to a gene; V was cut back by 10 bases and J by 2 bases. Germline V gene sequence: CDR1 KGHDR, CDR2 SFDVKD. This CDR3 has 15 residues. CDR3 loop: CATSTTGAGANVLTF. DNA of the CDR3: TGTGCCACTTCTACCACAGGGGCTGGGGCCAACGTCCTGACTTTC.

V and J are TRBV5-4 and TRBJ2-5; 12 bases agree with TRBD1. Unmatched junction bases numbered 6, after V lost 4 bases and J lost 5 bases. Germline loops: CDR1 SGHNT, CDR2 YYREEE (reference sequence). The CDR3 has 15 amino acids. CDR3 nucleotides: TGTGCCAGCAGCAATGGGGACAGGGGGCCGGAGACCCAGTACTTC. As protein: CASSNGDRGPETQYF. Full variable domain (missing parts from reference TRBV5-4 and TRBJ2-5): ETGVTQSPTHLIKTRGQQVTLRCSSQSGHNTVSWYQQALGQGPQFIFQYYREEENGRGNFPPRFSGLQFPNYSSELNVNALELDDSALYLCASSNGDRGPETQYFGPGTRLLVL.

The chain is built from TRBV6-5 and TRBJ2-1, with 9 bases lining up with TRBD2. The CDR3 covers 15 residues. CDR1 is MNHEY, CDR2 SVGAGI, per germline. V gave up 2 bases and J gave up 10 bases; unmatched junction bases: 9. The CDR3 sequence: CASSYRGSGSVEQFF. The CDR3 nucleotides read TGTGCCAGCAGTTACAGGGGTAGCGGGAGCGTCGAGCAGTTCTTC.

This clone showed up just a few times. This chain connects TRBV6-2 or TRBV6-3 to TRBJ2-7, with 11 bases identical to TRBD2. Per the germline V gene, CDR1 is MNHEY and CDR2 is SVGEGT. The CDR3 sequence is 15 residues long. V dropped 5 bases and J dropped 2; count of bases not matched to a gene: 5. The DNA of the CDR3 is TGTGCCAGCAGTCCCCTAGCGGGGGGACCCTACGAGCAGTACTTC. Residues: CASSPLAGGPYEQYF.

The J gene is TRBJ2-7, the V gene TRBV6-5; 7 nucleotides agree with TRBD2. The CDR3 spans 12 residues. Germline V gene sequence: CDR1 MNHEY, CDR2 SVGAGI. J was trimmed by 7 bases and V by 5 bases; bases with no gene match: 5. CDR3 nucleotides: TGTGCCAGCAGTCGCGGAGCGGGAGAGCAGTACTTC. Translating gives CASSRGAGEQYF.

This chain connects TRBV5-6 to TRBJ2-1; TRBD1 agrees at 7 bases. The junction had 5 bases not matched to a gene; V was cut back by 4 bases and J by 7 bases. Germline assignment: CDR1 SGHDT and CDR2 YYEEEE. The CDR3 consists of 13 residues. The chain's CDR3 is CASSMGQSNEQFF. The CDR3 DNA reads TGTGCCAGCAGCATGGGACAGAGTAATGAGCAGTTCTTC.

The chain employs TRBV2 and TRBJ2-3; TRBD1 aligns across 8 bases. Germline values: CDR1 SNHLY, CDR2 FYNNEI. With 6 bases clipped from V and 2 bases from J, the junction kept 4 bases outside the gene matches. This CDR3 contains 14 residues. DNA for the CDR3: TGTGCCAGCAGGAGGGACAGGCACACAGATACGCAGTATTTT. Translation: CASRRDRHTDTQYF.

The chain couples TRBV6-6 to TRBJ1-3, with D possibly being TRBD1 (5 bases). V lost 0 bases and J lost 0, with 9 bases in between. Germline CDR1 and CDR2: MNHNY and SVGAGI (reference sequence). The CDR3 is made up of 16 amino acids. CDR3 coding DNA: TGTGCCAGCAGTTACTCGGGTGACAGCTCTGGAAACACCATATATTTT. Its protein is CASSYSGDSSGNTIYF.

This clone appeared once. V is TRBV27 and J is TRBJ1-1; 12 nucleotides match TRBD1. CDR1 and CDR2 (germline): MNHEY, SMNVEV (reference sequence). This CDR3 is 17 amino acids long. The V gene end was trimmed by 8 bases and the J gene end by 1 base; junction bases not matched to a gene: 11. DNA for the CDR3: TGTGCCAGCTGTAATGGGACAGGGGGCGCGAGGAACACTGAAGCTTTCTTT. Protein product: CASCNGTGGARNTEAFF.

The chain has TRBV7-2 and TRBJ2-1, with D unresolved. Germline assignment: CDR1 SGHTA and CDR2 FQGNSA. This CDR3 has 13 residues. Trimming cost V 5 bases and J 7 bases, with 12 bases left between them. The CDR3 DNA reads TGTGCCAGCAGCCCGCTCCTAGTGAATGAGCAGTTCTTC. It encodes CASSPLLVNEQFF.

V and J are TRBV24-1 and TRBJ2-1, with TRBD2 identical over 12 bases. The CDR3 is made up of 17 amino acids. CDR1 is KGHDR and CDR2 is SFDVKD in the germline V gene. Losses at the gene ends were 3 bases for V and 3 bases for J; bases not matched to a gene: 5. The CDR3 DNA is TGTGCCACCAGTGATCCCCGACTAGCGGGAGTCTACAATGAGCAGTTCTTC. It encodes CATSDPRLAGVYNEQFF.

The gene calls are TRBV5-1 and TRBJ1-1, with a tentative D call TRBD1 (6 bases). The CDR3 covers 12 residues. From germline, CDR1 is SGHRS and CDR2 YFSETQ. The V and J ends lost 5 bases and 7 bases respectively, with 12 bases between them. The DNA for the CDR3 is TGCGCCAGCAGGTTAAGGACAGATGAAGCTTTCTTT. Translated, it gives CASRLRTDEAFF.

The CDR3, as DNA: TGTGCCAGCTCCCCCGGGAATGTCCGCACAGATACGCAGTATTTT. It encodes CASSPGNVRTDTQYF. V is TRBV18 and J is TRBJ2-3, with TRBD2 as a possible D gene (5 bases). Germline V gene sequence: CDR1 KGHSH, CDR2 LQKENI. Between the trimmed V and J ends, which lost 6 bases and 1 base, there was a span of 14 bases. The CDR3 runs 15 residues. The entire variable domain, with the rest obtained from reference TRBV18 and TRBJ2-3, is as follows: NAGVMQNPRHLVRRRGQEARLRCSPMKGHSHVYWYRQLPEEGLKFMVYLQKENIIDESGMPKERFSAEFPKEGPSILRIQQVVRGDSAAYFCASSPGNVRTDTQYFGPGTRLTVL.

This chain uses TRBV2 with TRBJ1-2, with 9 bases lining up with TRBD1. Per germline, CDR1 SNHLY and CDR2 FYNNEI. Losses at the gene ends were 0 bases for V and 7 bases for J; bases not matched to a gene: 6. The CDR3 sequence is 15 residues long. For the CDR3, the DNA is TGTGCCAGCAGTGAAGCCCCTCGACAGGGGGGTGGCTACACCTTC. Amino acids: CASSEAPRQGGGYTF.

The chain uses TRBV6-1 and TRBJ1-5; 8 bases line up with TRBD1. The CDR3 length is 17 residues. Germline lookup yields CDR1 MNHNS and CDR2 SASEGT. The trim removed 4 bases at V and 3 bases at J, leaving 11 bases unmatched. The CDR3: CASSGPRTGPLNQPQHF. In DNA form, the CDR3 reads TGTGCCAGCAGTGGCCCTCGGACAGGGCCGCTCAATCAGCCCCAGCATTTT.

The V call is TRBV5-5, the J call TRBJ2-5; D may be TRBD2 (6 bases). The CDR3 totals 14 residues. Per the germline V gene, CDR1 is SGHKS and CDR2 is YYEKEE (reference sequence). With 4 bases removed from V and 2 bases from J, the gap between germline ends came to 12 bases. For the CDR3, the DNA is TGTGCCAGCAGCAACACTAGCTCACAAGAGACCCAGTACTTC. Protein sequence: CASSNTSSQETQYF.

The J gene is TRBJ2-3, the V gene TRBV2, with 10 bases matching TRBD2. Germline assignment: CDR1 SNHLY and CDR2 FYNNEI. This CDR3 is 14 amino acids long. The trim removed 6 bases at V and 6 bases at J, leaving 6 bases unmatched. In nucleotides, the CDR3 is TGTGCCAGCAGGGGGGGACTAGCGTCGGATACGCAGTATTTT. It encodes CASRGGLASDTQYF.